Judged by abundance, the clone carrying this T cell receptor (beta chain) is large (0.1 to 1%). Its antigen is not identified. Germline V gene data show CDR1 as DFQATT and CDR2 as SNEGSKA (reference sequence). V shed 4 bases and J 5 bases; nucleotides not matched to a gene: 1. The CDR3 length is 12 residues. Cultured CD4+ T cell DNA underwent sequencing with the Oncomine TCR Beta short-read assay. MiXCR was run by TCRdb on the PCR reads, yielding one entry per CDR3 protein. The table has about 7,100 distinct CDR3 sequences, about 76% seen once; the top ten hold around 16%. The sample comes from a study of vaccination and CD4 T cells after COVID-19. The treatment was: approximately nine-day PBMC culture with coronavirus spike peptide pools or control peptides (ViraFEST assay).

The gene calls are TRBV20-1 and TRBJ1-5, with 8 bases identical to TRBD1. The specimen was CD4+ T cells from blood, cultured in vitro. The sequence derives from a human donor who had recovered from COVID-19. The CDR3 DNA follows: TGCAGTGCTATGGACAGGGATCAGCCCCAGCATTTT. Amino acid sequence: CSAMDRDQPQHF.